This T cell receptor (beta chain) appears in the sequencing data of a study of blood T cell repertoires in COVID-19 (dated by TCRdb to the early 2020s). Study-level background: The collaborator samples originated in the United States, Italy and Spain and spanned the acute and convalescent phases of COVID-19. The prospective study material was composed of cDNA or gDNA derived from T cells, B-cell-depleted T cells, or PBMCs. Deeply sampled blood TCRbeta repertoires from subjects exposed to, actively infected with, or recovered from COVID-19 were included in the dataset. The repertoires were released in a freely available public database meant as a resource for research on the immune response to SARS-CoV-2. The samples were drawn from two sources: the first 160 participants of the ongoing ImmuneRACE study, and 1,254 subjects contributed by 6 global collaborators. The sample metadata nearly always contained a de-identified subject ID, COVID-19 status, age in years and sex. Where available, HLA class I and class II types were obtained from metadata supplied by the sample provider rather than from assay-based typing. What the authors observed across the whole study: Clinical and demographic metadata were provided uncurated, with the amount varying by source and participant.

One collaborating source in Seattle enrolled patients during active infection and followed them longitudinally through the course of disease. Whole blood was collected in K2EDTA tubes by collaborating institutions according to the institutions' own protocols. For TCRbeta analysis, collaborator samples were shipped as frozen whole blood, as isolated PBMCs, or as DNA extracted from either sample type. On this clone: Its antigen is still unknown. No qualities accompany the bases; no much larger clone lies one base away.

The immunoSEQ Assay, a bias-controlled multiplex PCR, was used to amplify TCRbeta CDR3 regions from genomic DNA. On the authors' methods: The number of nucleated cells in each sample was estimated from the amplification of reference gene primers within the assay. To quantify the absolute abundance of each unique TCRbeta CDR3 rearrangement, sequence reads were collapsed and filtered. For each sample, productive Simpson clonality was calculated as the square root of Simpson's diversity index across productive rearrangements. This immuneACCESS table, as held by TCRdb, lists in-frame sequences with V and J called but not all clones. Of the missing ones, under half trace to an unresolved V gene in checked studies; the others have no known cause. That table furnishes V, J and clone size, whereas the DNA furnished D and trimming. In this sample the table shows roughly 150,000 clones, approximately 90% of which occur a single time. The ten largest clones represent around 5% of the sample.

Sequencing was carried out using peripheral blood. The TCR originated in a man between 18 and 29 years old with COVID-19, enrolled during active disease.

The sequenced DNA is TGTGCCAGCAGCTTACAGGGCCCATATAGCAATCAGCCCCAGCATTTT. This codes for CASSLQGPYSNQPQHF. The sequence is built from TRBV7-2 and TRBJ1-5; the D gene is perhaps TRBD1, from 5 matching bases. Per the germline V gene, SGHTA is the CDR1 and FQGNSA is the CDR2. The junction carries 11 bases between V and J, which are trimmed by 2 bases and 0 bases respectively. The CDR3 runs 16 amino acids, cysteine and phenylalanine included. Only CDR3 DNA remains: 48 bases, in frame from the first base.